This TCR beta chain was documented in a study of OX40 agonist ivuxolimab in advanced cancers. As for the study in general: Administration of intravenous ivuxolimab to patients occurred every 2 weeks at 0.01 to 10 mg/kg. Checkpoint inhibitors had been given previously to roughly 36% of patients. Study observations and caveats: Among the least clonally expanded were partial responders at 0.1-3.0 mg/kg. Both blood CD4+ and CD8+ T cells showed clonal growth by week 6 at 0.1 to 3.0 mg/kg.

About this clone: Its antigen is unidentified.

Measured with immunoSEQ multiplex PCR; TCRdb has only the in-frame clones, and not every one. Here the sample spans over 35,000 clones, 85% to 90% being singletons. CDR3 size: 11 residues. CDR1 and CDR2 from the germline V gene are DFQATT and SNEGSKA (reference sequence). Trimming cost V 1 base and J 7 bases, with 7 bases left between them. The chain recombines TRBV20-1 with TRBJ1-1, with D uncertain. The sample in question was CD4+ or CD8+ T cells sorted from blood, obtained in a trial of the OX40 agonist ivuxolimab. The receptor comes from an adult with an advanced solid tumor such as melanoma, head and neck, liver or kidney cancer. The CDR3 nucleotides are TGCAGTGCTAGAGCGGCAGTTGAAGCTTTCTTT. The encoded protein is CSARAAVEAFF.